This entry concerns a single T cell receptor (beta chain). Its antigen is not known. An end of the junction differs from the germline gene, which may be a read error. Between about 18 and 33 mg of unsorted bulk tissue served as the source from which RNA and DNA were co-extracted. The CDR3 length is 15 residues. Germline V gene sequence: CDR1 SGHTS, CDR2 YDEGEE. Reverse transcription of roughly 0.5 ug total RNA with a constant-region primer produced TCR beta cDNA. Slightly modified ARM-PCR, run as three nested multiplex PCR rounds, produced the TCR beta libraries. Primers for the first two PCR rounds were TRBV1-TRBV30 forward primers and a C-beta reverse primer (roughly 9 cycles per round). TCRdb fed the multiplex PCR reads into MiXCR, producing one record per CDR3 protein. The sample holds over 100,000 distinct CDR3 sequences; nearly 70% are singletons and the top ten take over 8%. This record belongs to a study of tumor-infiltrating lymphocytes in primary liver carcinoma. Study findings and constraints: Overlap in tumor-adjacent and tumor-blood pairs fell below that of tumor region pairs.

Material: tumor-adjacent normal liver tissue. The chain couples TRBV5-8 to TRBJ2-1; D might be TRBD1 (5 bases). This clonotype originated in a woman aged 55-69 years with primary liver carcinoma and hepatitis B virus infection. The CDR3: CASCLFLGVVVEQFF. CDR3 DNA: TGTGCCAGCTGCTTGTTCCTAGGGGTAGTAGTTGAGCAGTTCTTC.